The 21 T cell receptor beta chains below come from one sample, sequenced in a study of T cell responses to AZD1222 COVID-19 vaccine. Profiled with immunoSEQ multiplex PCR; TCRdb holds only in-frame clones, not every one. Altogether around 110,000 clones are present, about 90% being singletons, with the ten largest covering approximately 10%. The sample was peripheral blood, taken on day 0 of AZD1222 vaccination. The receptors stem from an adult in good health.

The chain links TRBV6-5 to TRBJ1-1; D perhaps matches TRBD1 (5 bases). With 5 bases removed from V and 6 bases from J, the gap between germline ends came to 16 bases. Looked up from germline, CDR1 is MNHEY and CDR2 is SVGAGI. The CDR3 length is 14 residues. CDR3 DNA sequence: TGTGCCAGCAGTCAGCAGGGAGGGTCGGCTGAAGCTTTCTTT. As protein: CASSQQGGSAEAFF.

The gene calls are TRBV27 and TRBJ1-4; 10 nucleotides match TRBD1. J lost 7 bases, V lost 1 base, and 15 bases had no gene match. Germline V lookup: CDR1 MNHEY, CDR2 SMNVEV (reference sequence). CDR3 length: 19 amino acids. As DNA, the CDR3 is TGTGCCAGCAGTTTATACCGACCGGGACAGGGGACGGAGAGTGAAAAACTGTTTTTT. This sequence encodes CASSLYRPGQGTESEKLFF.

This chain uses TRBV6-5 with TRBJ2-5, with a weak D call TRBD1 (8 bases). CDR3 length equals 15 residues. CDR1 is MNHEY and CDR2 is SVGAGI in the germline V gene. The germline V and J ends were trimmed by 7 bases and 3 bases, with 18 bases remaining between them. The CDR3 is CASNSGGAGEETQYF. CDR3 DNA sequence: TGTGCCAGCAATTCAGGGGGCGCGGGGGAAGAGACCCAGTACTTC.

This sequence joins TRBV7-2 and TRBJ1-2, with 7 bases lining up with TRBD1. The CDR3 totals 16 residues. The junction had 6 bases not matched to a gene; V was cut back by 2 bases and J by 0 bases. Germline V gene lookup returns CDR1 SGHTA and CDR2 FQGNSA. The CDR3 sequence: CASSLRAGTANYGYTF. Written as DNA, the CDR3 is TGTGCCAGCAGCTTAAGGGCCGGGACAGCTAACTATGGCTACACCTTC.

This clone showed up just a few times. V usage is TRBV6-5 and J usage is TRBJ1-1, with no clear D. There are 15 residues in the CDR3. V was clipped by 2 bases and J by 5 bases, with 15 bases between them. Germline assignment: CDR1 MNHEY and CDR2 SVGAGI. The CDR3 spells CASSYAGWAKTEAFF. The CDR3 DNA reads as TGTGCCAGCAGTTACGCGGGTTGGGCGAAAACTGAAGCTTTCTTT.

This clone was counted a single time. The chain uses TRBV9 and TRBJ2-3; D uncertain. V gave up 4 bases and J gave up 1 base, with 10 bases separating them. This CDR3 has 14 residues. The germline V gene encodes CDR1 SGDLS and CDR2 YYNGEE. In nucleotides, the CDR3 is TGTGCCAGCAGCCCCCCCCGGGGCACAGATACGCAGTATTTT. Amino acid sequence: CASSPPRGTDTQYF.

With regard to this clone: Distinct nucleotide sequences in the sample also encode this CDR3. The chain couples TRBV6-5 to TRBJ1-2; D possibly corresponds to TRBD1 (5 bases). V was trimmed by 2 bases and J by 2 bases, leaving 6 bases between them. This CDR3 contains 13 residues. Per the germline V gene, CDR1 is MNHEY and CDR2 is SVGAGI. CDR3 coding DNA: TGTGCCAGCAGTTACGACAGAAACTATGGCTACACCTTC. Translated: CASSYDRNYGYTF.

This chain joins TRBV28 and TRBJ2-5; D is undetermined. CDR1 and CDR2 (germline): MDHEN, SYDVKM. V gave up 3 bases and J gave up 4 bases, with 6 bases separating them. The CDR3 has 12 residues. The chain's CDR3 is CASSFQGETQYF. CDR3 in DNA: TGTGCCAGCAGTTTCCAAGGAGAGACCCAGTACTTC.

The rearrangement links TRBV15 to TRBJ2-7; 12 nucleotides match TRBD1. This CDR3 comprises 17 residues. The V segment lost 2 bases and the J segment 5 bases; nucleotides outside the gene matches: 10. Germline CDR1 reads LNHNV; CDR2 reads YYDKDF (reference sequence). CDR3 sequence reads: CATSRNRDRGRGNEQYF. The CDR3 coding sequence is TGTGCCACCAGCAGAAACCGGGACAGGGGGCGCGGGAACGAGCAGTACTTC.

CDR3 protein: CASSHRFQTGGSAYGYTF. The CDR3 bases are TGTGCCAGCAGCCACCGATTTCAGACAGGGGGTTCTGCCTATGGCTACACCTTC. The chain uses TRBV3-1 (or the pseudogene TRBV3-2) and TRBJ1-2; TRBD1 matches 9 bases. The CDR3 consists of 18 residues. V was pared by 3 bases and J by 4 bases, with 15 bases of the junction left unmatched. The germline gives CDR1 LGHDT, CDR2 YNNKEL (reference sequence).

V usage is TRBV19 and J usage is TRBJ2-3, with 7 bases aligning to TRBD1. The V gene's germline CDR1 is LNHDA and CDR2 SQIVND (reference sequence). The V and J ends lost 2 bases and 1 base, in that order; junction bases with no gene match: 3. The CDR3 has 15 residues. As DNA, the CDR3 is TGTGCCAGTAGTATACAGGGGGTGGGCACAGATACGCAGTATTTT. Its translation: CASSIQGVGTDTQYF.

V usage is TRBV24-1 and J usage is TRBJ1-5, with 9 bases that match TRBD1. Trimming cost V 4 bases and J 7 bases; bases outside gene matches: 10. The CDR3 totals 16 residues. From germline, CDR1 is KGHDR and CDR2 SFDVKD. CDR3 bases: TGTGCCACCAGTGACCCGACGGACAGGGGTAGACAGCCCCAGCATTTT. This sequence encodes CATSDPTDRGRQPQHF.

The chain recombines TRBV5-6 with TRBJ2-5; D may match TRBD1 or TRBD2 (5 bases each). CDR1 and CDR2 (germline): SGHDT, YYEEEE. Trimming removed 3 bases at V and 1 base at J, with 10 bases between. CDR3 length: 14 residues. CDR3 amino acids: CASSSGTAQETQYF. DNA of the CDR3: TGTGCCAGCAGCTCGGGGACGGCCCAAGAGACCCAGTACTTC.

The J gene is TRBJ1-5, the V gene TRBV10-3; D gene unclear. Germline V gene lookup returns CDR1 ENHRY and CDR2 SYGVKD. Between the trimmed V and J ends, which lost 6 bases and 5 bases, there was a span of 11 bases. This CDR3 is built from 13 residues. Here the CDR3 DNA reads TGTGCCATCAGCACAGCACCATATCAGCCCCAGCATTTT. Translated: CAISTAPYQPQHF.

The chain carries TRBV7-6 and TRBJ2-1, with a weak D call TRBD2 (6 bases). Trimming stripped 5 bases from V and 6 bases from J, with 14 bases between. CDR1 is SGHVS and CDR2 is FNYEAQ in the germline V gene. This CDR3 contains 14 residues. Here the CDR3 reads CASSPGGAGNEQFF. The CDR3 DNA sequence: TGTGCCAGCAGCCCCGGAGGGGCCGGCAATGAGCAGTTCTTC.

The chain uses TRBV13 and TRBJ2-1; D possibly corresponds to TRBD2 (5 bases). V lost 6 bases to trimming and J lost 1 base, with 13 bases between them. The length of the CDR3 is 15 residues. Per the germline V gene, CDR1 is PRHDT and CDR2 is FYEKMQ (reference sequence). CDR3 sequence reads: CASRAEGGSYNEQFF. The CDR3 DNA reads TGTGCCAGCAGGGCAGAGGGTGGGTCCTACAATGAGCAGTTCTTC.

The chain has TRBV2 and TRBJ1-2; 11 bases line up with TRBD1. V was clipped by 5 bases and J by 3 bases; unmatched bases: 11. The CDR3 totals 17 residues. From germline, CDR1 is SNHLY and CDR2 FYNNEI. This chain's CDR3 is CASSLTRDRGVDYGYTF. The CDR3 bases are TGTGCCAGCAGTCTCACCCGGGACAGGGGGGTAGACTATGGCTACACCTTC.

This clone was detected once. This chain connects TRBV7-6 to TRBJ1-3; D is unclear. Germline V gives CDR1 SGHVS, CDR2 FNYEAQ. The CDR3 has 15 residues. Trimming cost V 2 bases and J 2 bases, with 10 bases left between them. CDR3 in DNA: TGTGCCAGCAGCTTAACAGAGTTGACTGGAAACACCATATATTTT. The encoded protein is CASSLTELTGNTIYF.

The V call is TRBV7-9, the J call TRBJ2-7; 8 bases fit TRBD1. V lost 6 bases to trimming and J lost 6 bases; unmatched junction nucleotides: 7. Germline V CDR1 and CDR2: SEHNR, FQNEAQ (reference sequence). The CDR3 is made up of 13 amino acids. CDR3 sequence (DNA): TGTGCCAGCAGAGCCGGGACAGGAGGCGAGCAGTACTTC. It codes for CASRAGTGGEQYF.

This rearrangement joins TRBV7-8 to TRBJ1-2; 10 nucleotides line up with TRBD1. Germline CDR1 is SGHVS and CDR2 is FQNEAQ. The length of the CDR3 is 16 residues. Trimming took 5 bases from V and 1 from J; bases not matched to a gene: 7. CDR3 residues: CASSLYGDRGNYGYTF. In DNA, the CDR3 is TGTGCCAGCAGCCTATACGGGGACAGGGGTAACTATGGCTACACCTTC.

The chain recombines TRBV3-1 (or the pseudogene TRBV3-2) with TRBJ2-7, with TRBD2 matching 13 bases. Germline CDR1 LGHDT, CDR2 YNNKEL (reference sequence). This CDR3 comprises 15 residues. Losses at the gene ends were 5 bases for V and 4 bases for J; bases not matched to a gene: 5. CDR3 residues: CASSLLAGGHYEQYF. The CDR3 nucleotides read TGTGCCAGCAGCTTACTAGCGGGAGGGCATTACGAGCAGTACTTC.